Listed below are T cell receptor beta chains from one sample, sequenced in a study of T-cell reconstitution after alpha-beta-depleted transplantation in children. TCRdb reprocessed the PCR reads via MiXCR and lists one record per CDR3 protein. The sample has about 92,000 distinct CDR3 sequences; 9% to 15% are singletons. Material: PBMCs from the stem cell graft donor, obtained from the stem cell graft. The receptors derive from a human donor who donated a stem cell graft to a child with inherited bone marrow failure. Each CDR3 is given with its conserved first and last residue.

v_call	j_call	cdr3_aa
TRBV20-1	TRBJ2-5	CSASWRLAGGPSETQYF
TRBV5-6	TRBJ2-1	CASSSTGGSYNEQFF
TRBV27	TRBJ2-3	CASSPLSPPVADTQYF
TRBV9	TRBJ2-5	CASSPRVAGNQETQYF
TRBV7-9	TRBJ2-3	CASSPTTSGGNTDTQYF
TRBV7-8	TRBJ2-2	CASSFEGLGWTGELFF
TRBV5-1	TRBJ2-2	CASSQTGFTGELFF
TRBV9	TRBJ2-2	CASSSPGGTNTGELFF
TRBV19	TRBJ2-4	CASSIAGGEGVAAKNIQYF
TRBV6-5	TRBJ2-3	CASSSRGGTQYF
TRBV29-1	TRBJ2-3	CSVDARWGATDTQYF
TRBV24-1	TRBJ2-1	CATSGGQGWFF
TRBV12-3/TRBV12-4	TRBJ1-4	CASRKQGSEKLFF
TRBV20-1	TRBJ2-2	CSARTSGGTGELFF
TRBV5-1	TRBJ1-2	CASSLGVQGKIGYTF
TRBV2	TRBJ1-6	CASLISGNSPLHF
TRBV7-9	TRBJ2-7	CASSSGQVLYEQYF
TRBV29-1	TRBJ1-1	CSVQILREVEAFF
TRBV5-1	TRBJ2-3	CASSFPGASTDTQYF
TRBV29-1	TRBJ2-7	CSVRSGTSYEQYF
TRBV6-1	TRBJ2-1	CASSGWGGGNEQFF
TRBV2	TRBJ2-7	CATFHKYF
TRBV20-1	TRBJ1-4	CSARDGRVYEKLFF
TRBV5-1	TRBJ2-5	CASSSLRPQETQYF
TRBV7-9	TRBJ1-3	CAFHRDQGNTIYF
TRBV29-1	TRBJ2-1	CSVEDLLAETSYNEQFF
TRBV21-1	TRBJ2-4	CASSNRGENIQYF
TRBV3-1	TRBJ2-1	CASSRQSSYNEQFF